The clone carrying this T cell receptor beta chain appeared many times. Its antigen is unidentified. Unmatched junction bases numbered 17, after V lost 6 bases and J lost 5 bases. CDR3 length equals 17 residues. Per the germline V gene, CDR1 is SGHRS and CDR2 is YFSETQ. This sample stems from a study of T-cell reconstitution after alpha-beta-depleted transplantation in children. Study-level findings and limits: T-cell counts and diversity at one year following transplant were attributed mainly to newly produced T cells. By about two months after transplant, alpha-beta T cells reportedly arose from several hundred graft clones that had expanded.

This sample's TCRbeta library carried unique molecular identifier barcodes. In TCRdb, the PCR reads were re-called with MiXCR into one record per CDR3 protein. The data contain 700,000 to 950,000 distinct CDR3 sequences, about 16% of them seen just once; the ten biggest clones take up around 4.5%. The rearrangement joins TRBV5-1 to TRBJ2-1; TRBD2 matches at 7 bases. Material: PBMCs, mostly from graft donor cells, obtained 360 days after TCRalphabeta/CD19-depleted stem cell transplant. The clonotype comes from a male patient younger than 18 who had a stem cell transplant for acute lymphoblastic leukemia, so the T cells may come from the graft donor. CDR3: CASTPLGGSYFDNEQFF. CDR3 coding DNA: TGCGCCAGCACGCCTCTGGGGGGGTCTTACTTTGACAATGAGCAGTTCTTC.